Listed below are T cell receptor beta chains from one sample, sequenced in a study of a mutant IDH1 vaccine in newly diagnosed glioma. No antigens are known for them. Sequenced by immunoSEQ multiplex PCR; TCRdb stores in-frame clones only, minus some. The sample lists roughly 60,000 clones, 80% occurring once. The sequenced sample was PBMCs, obtained from a glioma patient whose treatment included an IDH1 peptide vaccine. The receptors were sampled from a man aged 40-55 years with glioma. The CDR3 runs from the conserved cysteine through the conserved F or W. The D gene is left open where the match is weak. A clone size is listed for some rows: how often the clone was seen (once, few, many), or a class if it is expanded.

V	D	J	size	CDR3	DNA
TRBV7-8	NA	TRBJ1-6	NA	CASRGRFSPLHF	TGTGCCTCCCGAGGGAGGTTTTCACCCCTCCACTTT
TRBV2	NA	TRBJ2-2	NA	CASSVASNTGELFF	TGTGCCAGCAGTGTTGCATCGAACACCGGGGAGCTGTTTTTT
TRBV6-8	TRBD1	TRBJ2-3	NA	CASRPGQGGPDTQYF	TGTGCCAGCAGACCTGGACAGGGGGGTCCAGATACGCAGTATTTT
TRBV19	NA	TRBJ2-2	NA	CASSNGLRAGELFF	TGTGCCTCATCTAACGGGCTGAGGGCCGGGGAGCTGTTTTTT
TRBV6-1	NA	TRBJ1-5	once	CASNHGNQPQHF	TGTGCCAGCAACCATGGCAATCAGCCCCAGCATTTT
TRBV2	NA	TRBJ2-7	NA	CASSGIQRSYEQYF	TGTGCCAGCAGTGGGATCCAGAGATCCTACGAGCAGTACTTC
TRBV19	NA	TRBJ1-5	few	CASSIDVETPQHF	TGTGCCAGTAGTATAGATGTTGAGACGCCCCAGCATTTT
TRBV18	NA	TRBJ1-5	NA	CASSPGSGSNQPQHF	TGTGCCAGCTCACCGGGGTCGGGGAGCAATCAGCCCCAGCATTTT
TRBV2	NA	TRBJ2-7	NA	CASSESGPMQYF	TGTGCCAGCAGTGAAAGTGGGCCCATGCAGTACTTC
TRBV6-1	NA	TRBJ2-5	NA	CASSERLETQYF	TGTGCCAGCAGTGAAAGACTAGAGACCCAGTACTTC
TRBV5-8	NA	TRBJ2-7	NA	CASSRVNEQYF	TGTGCCAGCAGCAGGGTCAACGAGCAGTACTTC
TRBV7-9	TRBD1	TRBJ1-5	NA	CASSLGEGGGNQPQHF	TGTGCCAGCAGCCTTGGGGAAGGGGGCGGCAATCAGCCCCAGCATTTT
TRBV6-1	TRBD1	TRBJ1-5	NA	CASSPGQGGNQPQHF	TGTGCCAGCAGCCCAGGACAGGGGGGCAATCAGCCCCAGCATTTT
TRBV9	TRBD1	TRBJ1-2	NA	CASSPAGGPNYGYTF	TGTGCCAGCAGCCCCGCAGGGGGACCTAACTATGGCTACACCTTC
TRBV6-1	NA	TRBJ1-5	once	CASSERGNQPQHF	TGTGCCAGCAGTGAACGAGGGAATCAGCCCCAGCATTTT
TRBV7-2	NA	TRBJ2-7	NA	CASSVLNSEQYF	TGTGCCAGCAGCGTCTTGAACTCCGAGCAGTACTTC
TRBV2	NA	TRBJ2-6	NA	CASSARSSGANVLTF	TGTGCCAGCAGTGCTAGAAGCTCTGGGGCCAACGTCCTGACTTTC
TRBV29-1	NA	TRBJ1-2	NA	CSVLENYGYTF	TGCAGCGTTCTGGAAAACTATGGCTACACCTTC
TRBV14	NA	TRBJ1-2	NA	CASSRPGAAYGYTF	TGTGCCAGCAGCCGTCCAGGGGCGGCCTATGGCTACACCTTC
TRBV5-1	NA	TRBJ1-1	NA	CASNDHGGSTEAFF	TGCGCCAGCAACGATCATGGGGGTAGCACTGAAGCTTTCTTT
TRBV19	NA	TRBJ1-1	NA	CASSIRQQYTEAFF	TGTGCCAGTAGTATAAGACAGCAGTACACTGAAGCTTTCTTT
TRBV6-6	NA	TRBJ1-2	NA	CASRGLNYGYTF	TGTGCCAGCAGGGGGCTAAACTATGGCTACACCTTC
TRBV6-7	NA	TRBJ1-4	NA	CASSNEKLFF	TGTGCCAGCAGTAATGAAAAACTGTTTTTT
TRBV5-6	TRBD2	TRBJ2-3	NA	CASNKKLAGYTDTQYF	TGTGCCAGCAACAAAAAACTAGCGGGGTACACAGATACGCAGTATTTT
TRBV5-6	NA	TRBJ2-5	NA	CASSSTTGGRETQYF	TGTGCCAGCAGCTCAACCACGGGGGGCCGAGAGACCCAGTACTTC